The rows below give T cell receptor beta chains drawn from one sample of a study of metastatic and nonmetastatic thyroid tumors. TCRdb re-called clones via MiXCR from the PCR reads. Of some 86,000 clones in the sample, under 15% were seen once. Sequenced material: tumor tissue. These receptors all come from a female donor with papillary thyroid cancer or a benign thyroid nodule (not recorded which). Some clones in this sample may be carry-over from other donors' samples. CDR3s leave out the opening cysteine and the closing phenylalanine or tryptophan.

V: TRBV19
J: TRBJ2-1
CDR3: ASSIGGTSYNEQF

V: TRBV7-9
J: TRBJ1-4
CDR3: ASSFGQLNEKLF

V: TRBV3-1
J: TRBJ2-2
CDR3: ASSQRRLAGRAWGDGEPF

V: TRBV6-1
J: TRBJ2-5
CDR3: ASSSWKAGGEETQY

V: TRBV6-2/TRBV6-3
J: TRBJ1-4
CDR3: ASSYQGASEKLF

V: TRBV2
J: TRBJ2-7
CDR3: ASSETSGSSYEQY

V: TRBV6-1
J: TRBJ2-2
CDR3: ASRNPGIGELF

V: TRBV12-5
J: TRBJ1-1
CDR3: ASGVGDTEAF

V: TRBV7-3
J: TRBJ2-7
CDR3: ASSPAYRGEQY

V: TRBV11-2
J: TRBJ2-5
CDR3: ASSPGSAQY

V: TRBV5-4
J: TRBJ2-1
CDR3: ASSPGQGNYNEQF

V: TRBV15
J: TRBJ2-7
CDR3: ATSRAGQTYEQY

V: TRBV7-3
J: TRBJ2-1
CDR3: ASSSSGGNNEQF

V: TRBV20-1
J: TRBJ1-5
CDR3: SARFGGGNQPQH

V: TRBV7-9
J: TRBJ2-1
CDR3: ASSPLGNEQF

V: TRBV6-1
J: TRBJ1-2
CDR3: ASSHRENYGYT

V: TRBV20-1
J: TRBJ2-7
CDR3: SASQGGPYEQY

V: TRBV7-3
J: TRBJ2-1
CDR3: ACSDFPENEQF

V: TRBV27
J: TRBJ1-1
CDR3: ASSSLGLGVNTEAF

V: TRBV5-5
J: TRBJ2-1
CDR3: ASSFLAGDSYNEQF

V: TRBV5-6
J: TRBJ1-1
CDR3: ASSSPGPFGTGAEAF

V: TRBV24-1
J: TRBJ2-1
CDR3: ATSSGSSYNEQF

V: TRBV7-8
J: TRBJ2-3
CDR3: ASSLGTDTQY

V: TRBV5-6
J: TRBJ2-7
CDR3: ASSAPGLSAYEQY

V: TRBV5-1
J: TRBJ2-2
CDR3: ASSGGELGTGELF

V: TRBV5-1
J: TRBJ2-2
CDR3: ASSLESGELF

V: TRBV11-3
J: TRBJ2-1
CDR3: ASSLRTSGNRKEQF

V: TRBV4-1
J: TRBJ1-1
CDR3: ASSLSGGSDTEAF